Listed below are T cell receptor beta chains from one sample, sequenced in a study of CD8+ T cells in alopecia areata. The protocol was immunoSEQ multiplex PCR, while the TCRdb copy is restricted to in-frame clones and leaves out a portion. The table records approximately 150,000 clones, less than 65% of them present only once. Sequenced input: CD8+ T cells sorted from blood. These receptors came from a human donor in good health. The CDR3 runs from the conserved cysteine through the conserved F or W. The D gene is left open where the match is weak. For some rows the clone size is stated as once, few or many, or as a class when expanded; others skip it.

clone_size | d_call | j_call | v_call | cdr3_nt | cdr3_aa
. | . | TRBJ2-1 | TRBV29-1 | TGCAGCGTTGATTCTAGCGAAAACAATGAGCAGTTCTTC | CSVDSSENNEQFF
. | TRBD2 | TRBJ2-1 | TRBV4-1 | TGCGCCAGCAGCCAAGATGTGGGGACTAGCGGTAGCTCCTACAATGAGCAGTTCTTC | CASSQDVGTSGSSYNEQFF
. | . | TRBJ2-2 | TRBV4-1 | TGCGCCAGCAGCCAAGATCAAGTCACCGGGGAGCTGTTTTTT | CASSQDQVTGELFF
. | . | TRBJ2-2 | TRBV29-1 | TGCAGCGTTGAGTTCGTGGCCGGGGAGCTGTTTTTT | CSVEFVAGELFF
. | . | TRBJ1-5 | TRBV6-1 | TGTGCCAGCAGTAAGACAGTTATGAACAATCAGCCCCAGCATTTT | CASSKTVMNNQPQHF
. | . | TRBJ2-3 | TRBV28 | TGTGCCAGCAGTTCGGAGGGACGCACAGATACGCAGTATTTT | CASSSEGRTDTQYF
once | . | TRBJ2-7 | TRBV29-1 | TGCAGCGGCCTAGGGGGATCCTACGAGCAGTACTTC | CSGLGGSYEQYF
. | . | TRBJ2-7 | TRBV6-5 | TGTGCCAGCAGTGCCCAAGGTTGGGGGACCTACGAGCAGTACTTC | CASSAQGWGTYEQYF
. | . | TRBJ1-5 | TRBV7-9 | TGTGCCAGCAGCCGGACAGCTGGGAACAATCAGCCCCAGCATTTT | CASSRTAGNNQPQHF
few | . | TRBJ2-7 | TRBV5-1 | TGCGCCAGCAGCTTGGGGAGGGGTGCCGACTCCTACGAGCAGTACTTC | CASSLGRGADSYEQYF
many | . | TRBJ2-2 | TRBV10-3 | TGTGCCATCTTAAAGTTTGGCGGGGCAAACACCGGGGAGCTGTTTTTT | CAILKFGGANTGELFF
few | . | TRBJ2-7 | TRBV5-4 | TGTGCCAGCAGCTTGAGGGTTTTGGACGAGCAGTACTTC | CASSLRVLDEQYF
once | . | TRBJ1-2 | TRBV4-2 | TGTGCCAGCAGCCAAGATTCCCAGTACTATGGCTACACCTTC | CASSQDSQYYGYTF
. | . | TRBJ1-2 | TRBV14 | TGTGCCAGCAGCCAAGTGAAGTTCTATGGCTACACCTTC | CASSQVKFYGYTF
few | . | TRBJ2-5 | TRBV7-9 | TGTGCCAGCAGCTTTCCAGGCAGGGCGAAAGAGACCCAGTACTTC | CASSFPGRAKETQYF
. | . | TRBJ2-3 | TRBV28 | TGTGCCAGCAGTTTAACCAGTAGCACAGATACGCAGTATTTT | CASSLTSSTDTQYF
. | TRBD1 | TRBJ2-2 | TRBV25-1 | TGTGCCAGCAGTGACGGGCAGGGGGACACCGGGGAGCTGTTTTTT | CASSDGQGDTGELFF
. | . | TRBJ2-7 | TRBV5-4 | TGTGCCAGCAGCGCTGGGGGCGTATACGAGCAGTACTTC | CASSAGGVYEQYF
. | . | TRBJ1-2 | TRBV9 | TGTGCCAGTAGGGACGGTAACTATGGCTACACCTTC | CASRDGNYGYTF
. | . | TRBJ2-1 | TRBV7-2 | TGTGCCAGCAGCTTTGGAGGAGGATCTTCGCAGTTCTTC | CASSFGGGSSQFF
. | . | TRBJ1-1 | TRBV19 | TGTGCCAGTAGGGACAGCATGAACACTGAAGCTTTCTTT | CASRDSMNTEAFF
. | TRBD2 | TRBJ2-3 | TRBV5-1 | TGCGCCAGCAGCTTGGTATGGCTAGCGGGCGCAACGCAGTATTTT | CASSLVWLAGATQYF
few | . | TRBJ2-7 | TRBV28 | TGTGCCAGCAGTAAGAACAGGGATCCCCCCTACGAGCAGTACTTC | CASSKNRDPPYEQYF
few | . | TRBJ2-1 | TRBV5-1 | TGCGCCAGCAGCTTTCCCTACAATGAGCAGTTCTTC | CASSFPYNEQFF
. | TRBD2 | TRBJ2-7 | TRBV7-8 | TGTGCCAGCAGCTTGGCCGGGACTAGTTCATACGAGCAGTACTTC | CASSLAGTSSYEQYF
. | . | TRBJ2-1 | TRBV2 | TGTGCCAGCAGTGAAGAGCGGGCGAGCTCCTACAATGAGCAGTTCTTC | CASSEERASSYNEQFF
. | . | TRBJ1-3 | TRBV5-1 | TGCGCCAGCAGCTTGGACAGGAGCTCTGGAAACACCATATATTTT | CASSLDRSSGNTIYF
. | . | TRBJ2-5 | TRBV29-1 | TGCAGCGGGAAAGTAGGGGGAGAGACCCAGTACTTC | CSGKVGGETQYF
few | TRBD2 | TRBJ2-7 | TRBV29-1 | TGCAGCGTTGAGACTAGCGCCTACGAGCAGTACTTC | CSVETSAYEQYF
once | TRBD1 | TRBJ1-2 | TRBV19 | TGTGCCAGTCGTCCACCAGGGACAGCGTATGGCTACACCTTC | CASRPPGTAYGYTF
. | TRBD1 | TRBJ2-1 | TRBV6-5 | TGTGCCAGCAGGCCCGGACAGGGGTCCCTCAATGAGCAGTTCTTC | CASRPGQGSLNEQFF
. | . | TRBJ2-1 | TRBV29-1 | TGCAGCGTTGAGCTTTTACCGATGACGAGCTCCTACAATGAGCAGTTCTTC | CSVELLPMTSSYNEQFF
. | TRBD1 | TRBJ2-3 | TRBV6-1 | TGTGCCAGCAGTGGACCGGACAGGGCCCCAGATACGCAGTATTTT | CASSGPDRAPDTQYF
. | . | TRBJ2-7 | TRBV13 | TGTGCCAGCAGCCCCCTTGGGGGGGCGGGCGAGCAGTACTTC | CASSPLGGAGEQYF
. | TRBD1 | TRBJ2-1 | TRBV11-2 | TGTGCCAGCAGCTTATTCCAGGGGGCCAACAATGAGCAGTTCTTC | CASSLFQGANNEQFF
few | . | TRBJ2-3 | TRBV9 | TGTGCCAGCAGCGAGGAGCGGGTAGCATGGTTTCCAGATACGCAGTATTTT | CASSEERVAWFPDTQYF
few | . | TRBJ1-4 | TRBV30 | TGTGCCTGGGGGGCAGGAGCAACTAATGAAAAACTGTTTTTT | CAWGAGATNEKLFF
. | . | TRBJ1-2 | TRBV11-2 | TGTGCCAGCAGCTTAGTCGGAGGAGATATAAATGGCTACACCTTC | CASSLVGGDINGYTF
. | . | TRBJ1-1 | TRBV29-1 | TGCAGCGTTAAAGTCCCCGACTACACTGAAGCTTTCTTT | CSVKVPDYTEAFF
. | . | TRBJ1-1 | TRBV13 | TGTGCCAGCAGCGGGGTTAGGGACCGAAACACTGAAGCTTTCTTT | CASSGVRDRNTEAFF
. | . | TRBJ2-1 | TRBV30 | TGTGCCTGGGGACCATCCCAGAATGAGCAGTTCTTC | CAWGPSQNEQFF
. | . | TRBJ2-7 | TRBV29-1 | TGCAGCGTTGAAGTGAGGGGTCAGCGCTACGAGCAGTACTTC | CSVEVRGQRYEQYF
. | . | TRBJ2-1 | TRBV10-3 | TGTGCCATCAGTGACCCGGACTATTACAATGAGCAGTTCTTC | CAISDPDYYNEQFF
. | . | TRBJ1-2 | TRBV25-1 | TGTGCCAGCAGTGATTTCTCGCGGAACTATGGCTACACCTTC | CASSDFSRNYGYTF
few | . | TRBJ2-7 | TRBV7-9 | TGTGCCAGCAGCTTACTACAGGGTGACGAGCAGTACTTC | CASSLLQGDEQYF
once | TRBD2 | TRBJ2-1 | TRBV5-6 | TGTGCCAGCAACTTAGGACTAGCGGGAGCCAATGAGCAGTTCTTC | CASNLGLAGANEQFF
once | . | TRBJ1-5 | TRBV5-4 | TGTGCCAGCAGCTCAGGGTTAACTCAGCCCCAGCATTTT | CASSSGLTQPQHF
few | . | TRBJ2-5 | TRBV10-3 | TGTGCCATCAGTGCGGGCGGGGCCCAAGAGACCCAGTACTTC | CAISAGGAQETQYF
. | TRBD1 | TRBJ2-6 | TRBV11-1 | TGTGCCAGCAGCCCTCTGCGGGACAGGGTATCTGGGGCCAACGTCCTGACTTTC | CASSPLRDRVSGANVLTF
few | . | TRBJ2-7 | TRBV29-1 | TGCAGCGTTGAAGATAATTGGAGAAAGTACTTC | CSVEDNWRKYF
. | . | TRBJ1-1 | TRBV11-2 | TGTGCCAGCAGCTCCCACGGGGGAGGGGAGGCTTTCTTT | CASSSHGGGEAFF
. | . | TRBJ1-5 | TRBV2 | TGTGCCAGCAGTGGAGACAGCTATAGCAATCAGCCCCAGCATTTT | CASSGDSYSNQPQHF